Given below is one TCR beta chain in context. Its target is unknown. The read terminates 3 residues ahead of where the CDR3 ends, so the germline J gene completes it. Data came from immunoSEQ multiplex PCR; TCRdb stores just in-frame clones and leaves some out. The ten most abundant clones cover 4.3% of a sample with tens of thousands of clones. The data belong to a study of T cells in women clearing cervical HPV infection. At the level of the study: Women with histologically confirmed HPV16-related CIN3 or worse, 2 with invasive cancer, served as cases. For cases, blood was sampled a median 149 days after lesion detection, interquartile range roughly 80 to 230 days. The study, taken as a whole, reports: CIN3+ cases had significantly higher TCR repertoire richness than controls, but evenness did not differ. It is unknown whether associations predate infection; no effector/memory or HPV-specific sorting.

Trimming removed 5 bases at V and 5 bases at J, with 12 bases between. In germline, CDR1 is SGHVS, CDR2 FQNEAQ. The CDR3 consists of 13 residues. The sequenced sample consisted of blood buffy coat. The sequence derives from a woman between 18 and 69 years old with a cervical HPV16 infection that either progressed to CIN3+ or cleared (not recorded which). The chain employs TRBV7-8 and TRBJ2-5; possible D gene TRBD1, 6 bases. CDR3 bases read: TGTGCCAGCAGCACAGACAGGAGGGAGACC. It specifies CASSTDRRET. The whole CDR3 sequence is CASSTDRRETQYF.